This is a list of T cell receptor beta chains from one sample in a study of vaccination effects on CD4 cells after COVID-19. These receptors have no identified antigens. TCRdb keeps only in-frame clones here, not all; method: immunoSEQ multiplex PCR. In the table there are more than 25,000 clones, roughly 63% of which are singletons. Sequencing used CD4+ T cells from PBMCs cultured with HCoV-229E spike peptides, obtained before COVID-19 vaccination. The receptor source for this set is a human donor who received a COVID-19 vaccine. The CDR3 runs from the conserved cysteine through the conserved F or W. D genes are given only for firm matches. The listing skips clone size in some rows; elsewhere it reads once, few, many or a size class.

NA	TRBV6-2/TRBV6-3	TRBJ2-5	TRBD1	TGTGCCAGCAGTTACCGGCCCAGACAGGGGGAAAGGGGGACCCAGTACTTC	CASSYRPRQGERGTQYF
NA	TRBV28	TRBJ1-2	NA	TGTGCCAGCAGCCGAATGGTCCGCTATTCTAACTATGGCTACACCTTC	CASSRMVRYSNYGYTF
NA	TRBV7-2	TRBJ1-2	TRBD1	TGTGCCAGCAGCTTAGTTGGGACAGGGGCGGGCTACACCTTC	CASSLVGTGAGYTF
NA	TRBV28	TRBJ1-4	TRBD1	TGTGCCGGCTCGACAGGGCCTAATGAAAAACTGTTTTTT	CAGSTGPNEKLFF
NA	TRBV4-3	TRBJ1-6	NA	TGCGCCAGCAGCCAAAAGGCTCAGAATTCACCCCTCCACTTT	CASSQKAQNSPLHF
NA	TRBV3-1/TRBV3-2	TRBJ2-7	NA	TGTGCCAGCAGCCAAGATTTCCAGGCCTCGGAGCAGTACTTC	CASSQDFQASEQYF
NA	TRBV6-5	TRBJ2-5	NA	TGTGCCAGCAGTTATTTACCGGGGGAGACCCAGTACTTC	CASSYLPGETQYF
NA	TRBV4-2	TRBJ2-1	TRBD2	TGTGCCAGCAGCCAGGGGGCTAGCGGGGTCTTCAATGAGCAGTTCTTC	CASSQGASGVFNEQFF
NA	TRBV7-2	TRBJ2-7	NA	TGTGCCAGCAGCTTAAATCGGGGCGGGGGCCTAAGCTCCTACGAGCAGTACTTC	CASSLNRGGGLSSYEQYF
NA	TRBV14	TRBJ1-1	NA	TGTGCCAGCAGCCGCATAGGAGGGACTGAAGCTTTCTTT	CASSRIGGTEAFF
NA	TRBV5-4	TRBJ1-1	NA	TGTGCCAGCAGCTTTTTGGTTGAGAATGAAGCTTTCTTT	CASSFLVENEAFF
once	TRBV3-1/TRBV3-2	TRBJ2-4	NA	TGTGCCAGCAGCCAAGATTCGGGAAACATTCAGTACTTC	CASSQDSGNIQYF
once	TRBV14	TRBJ1-2	NA	TGTGCCAGCAGCCAAGGTTGGAGGCCGCCGACGTCGAGGGGCTACACCTTC	CASSQGWRPPTSRGYTF
NA	TRBV6-4	TRBJ1-5	TRBD1	TGTGCCAGCAGCGACCCAGTACACAGGGGTGAAGGAGTGTGCAATCAGCCCCAGCATTTT	CASSDPVHRGEGVCNQPQHF
NA	TRBV7-8	TRBJ2-7	TRBD2	TGTGCCAGCAGCTTAGATGTACTAGCGGGAGGGCATGAGCAGTACTTC	CASSLDVLAGGHEQYF
few	TRBV7-9	TRBJ2-7	NA	TGTGCCAGCAGCCCACAGAATCCCTACGAGCAGTACTTC	CASSPQNPYEQYF
once	TRBV19	TRBJ1-2	NA	TGTGCCAGTAGTATAGTGAGAGAAGGACGAGGCGGCTACACCTTC	CASSIVREGRGGYTF
NA	TRBV27	TRBJ2-7	TRBD1	TGTGCCAGCAGCCCAAAAACAGGGGGCGGCCCCTCCTACGAGCAGTACTTC	CASSPKTGGGPSYEQYF
few	TRBV24-1	TRBJ1-2	NA	TGTGCCACCAGTGAGCGCAGGGACGGTGGCTACACCTTC	CATSERRDGGYTF
once	TRBV5-1	TRBJ2-2	NA	TGCGCCAGCAGCCCTCGTCCAGGAATAAACACCGGGGAGCTGTTTTTT	CASSPRPGINTGELFF
NA	TRBV28	TRBJ2-3	TRBD2	TGTGCCAGCAGTTTTTTCGGGACTAGTCCAGATACGCAGTATTTT	CASSFFGTSPDTQYF
NA	TRBV5-1	TRBJ2-2	TRBD1	TGCGCCAGCAGCTTACTAGGGGGCCAGACTATCACCGGGGAGCTGTTTTTT	CASSLLGGQTITGELFF
NA	TRBV6-2/TRBV6-3	TRBJ2-1	TRBD1	TGTGCCAGCAGTCTAAGACAGGGGTACTACAATGAGCAGTTCTTC	CASSLRQGYYNEQFF
NA	TRBV29-1	TRBJ1-2	NA	TGCAGCGTTGGGACGGGCTCCACCTATGGCTACACCTTC	CSVGTGSTYGYTF
NA	TRBV19	TRBJ2-2	NA	TGTGCCAGTAGTCCTGGGAGGAACACCGGGGAGCTGTTTTTT	CASSPGRNTGELFF
NA	TRBV9	TRBJ2-7	NA	TGTGCCAGCAGCGTAGCCGGGGGACCCTACGAGCAGTACTTC	CASSVAGGPYEQYF
NA	TRBV4-3	TRBJ1-2	NA	TGCGCCAGCAGCCAAGACCGGACAGCTAACTATGGCTACACCTTC	CASSQDRTANYGYTF
NA	TRBV12-3/TRBV12-4	TRBJ1-1	NA	TGTGCCAGCCGGGTGAACACTGAAGCTTTCTTT	CASRVNTEAFF
NA	TRBV3-1/TRBV3-2	TRBJ2-7	TRBD1	TGTGCCAGCAGCCAACGGACAGGGGTCCTCTCCTACGAGCAGTACTTC	CASSQRTGVLSYEQYF
NA	TRBV29-1	TRBJ2-1	TRBD1	TGCAGCGTTGAAGACACATTGGCACGGACAGGAAAGCAGTTCTTC	CSVEDTLARTGKQFF
NA	TRBV6-2/TRBV6-3	TRBJ2-5	NA	TGTGCCAGCAGTCTCGGATCTACCCAGTACTTC	CASSLGSTQYF
NA	TRBV9	TRBJ1-1	NA	TGTGCCAGCAGCGTAGTCGCGAACACTGAAGCTTTCTTT	CASSVVANTEAFF
NA	TRBV6-5	TRBJ2-1	NA	TGTGCCAGCAAGCGAACCTCCTACAATGAGCAGTTCTTC	CASKRTSYNEQFF
NA	TRBV27	TRBJ1-6	TRBD1	TGTGCCAGCAGTTTATCATACAGGGGGCGGGATTCACCCCTCCACTTT	CASSLSYRGRDSPLHF
NA	TRBV5-1	TRBJ1-4	NA	TGCGCCAGCAGCTTGCTGGGGTTTCGCGAAAAACTGTTTTTT	CASSLLGFREKLFF
NA	TRBV11-3	TRBJ2-7	NA	TGTGCCAGCAGCCCCAAGGACAGCTACGAGCAGTACTTC	CASSPKDSYEQYF
NA	TRBV6-5	TRBJ2-2	TRBD2	TGTGCCACTCGATCCGGCGCGGGAGACACCGGGGAGCTGTTTTTT	CATRSGAGDTGELFF
few	TRBV23-1	TRBJ2-7	TRBD1	TGCGCCAGCAGTCGCTCCCAAGACAGGGCGGGGCAGTACTTC	CASSRSQDRAGQYF
NA	TRBV5-5	TRBJ2-5	TRBD2	TGTGCCAGCAGCGCCGCTAGCGGGAGACTAGAAGAGACCCAGTACTTC	CASSAASGRLEETQYF